The 2 T cell receptor beta chains below were found in one sample sequenced in a study of T-cell memory formation after mild COVID-19. TCRdb fed the 5' RACE reads into MiXCR, producing one record per CDR3 protein. The repertoire holds about 290,000 distinct CDR3 sequences, about a sixth seen once, with approximately 23% in the top ten. Sequencing was performed on PBMCs or a T cell subset sorted from them (not recorded which). These receptors all stem from a man between 18 and 29 years old who had mild COVID-19 (a few samples of this study predate the infection). Cell type and time point are not known.

The chain combines TRBV7-8 with TRBJ1-5; tentatively, D is TRBD1 (5 bases). Germline CDR1 SGHVS, CDR2 FQNEAQ. Trimming left V 6 bases short and J 9 bases short, with 21 bases between. The CDR3 has 15 residues. The CDR3 nucleotides read TGTGCCAGCAGGATACTGCCCGGGGCCCAAGGGCCCCAGCATTTT. This codes for CASRILPGAQGPQHF. The whole variable domain, filled in from reference TRBV7-8 and TRBJ1-5, reads GAGVSQSPRYKVAKRGQDVALRCDPISGHVSLFWYQQALGQGPEFLTYFQNEAQLDKSGLPSDRFFAERPEGSVSTLKIQRTQQEDSAVYLCASRILPGAQGPQHFGDGTRLSIL.

The chain recombines TRBV3-1 with TRBJ1-2, with a possible D match to TRBD1 (5 bases). This CDR3 is built from 13 residues. Germline V gives CDR1 LGHDT, CDR2 YNNKEL (reference sequence). V lost 4 bases and J lost 7, with 13 bases in between. The CDR3 DNA follows: TGTGCCAGCAGCCTCACAGGACGGGGTGGCTACACCTTC. Translation: CASSLTGRGGYTF. Looking up the rest from reference TRBV3-1 and TRBJ1-2 gives the full variable domain: DTAVSQTPKYLVTQMGNDKSIKCEQNLGHDTMYWYKQDSKKFLKIMFSYNNKELIINETVPNRFSPKSPDKAHLNLHINSLELGDSAVYFCASSLTGRGGYTFGSGTRLTVV.